Listed below are T cell receptor beta chains from one sample, sequenced in a study of blood T cell repertoires in COVID-19. Sequencing was performed with immunoSEQ multiplex PCR; in TCRdb, only in-frame clones are kept and a portion is missing. The sample records 90,000 to 100,000 clones, just under 90% being singletons. The sample was peripheral blood. The receptor source for this set is a human donor in a cohort sampled during active COVID-19. Both conserved end residues are part of each CDR3. The order of the fields is V gene, J gene, clone size, D gene, CDR3 protein, CDR3 DNA. A D gene is named only where the DNA matches it firmly. Clone size is given for some rows only: seen once, a few or many times, or a class if the clone is expanded.

v_gene: TRBV28; j_gene: TRBJ1-2; abundance: -; d_gene: TRBD1; CDR3aa: CASRGTGNYGYTF; CDR3nt: TGTGCCAGCAGGGGGACAGGGAACTATGGCTACACCTTC
v_gene: TRBV6-5; j_gene: TRBJ2-1; abundance: -; d_gene: TRBD2; CDR3aa: CASSYGTSGAYNEQFF; CDR3nt: TGTGCCAGCAGTTACGGGACTAGCGGGGCCTACAATGAGCAGTTCTTC
v_gene: TRBV6-5; j_gene: TRBJ2-2; abundance: -; d_gene: -; CDR3aa: CASSQQSVAGELFF; CDR3nt: TGTGCCAGCAGTCAACAATCCGTTGCCGGGGAGCTGTTTTTT
v_gene: TRBV19; j_gene: TRBJ2-1; abundance: -; d_gene: -; CDR3aa: CASSIGGGNNEQFF; CDR3nt: TGTGCCAGTAGTATAGGGGGCGGAAACAATGAGCAGTTCTTC
v_gene: TRBV3-1/TRBV3-2; j_gene: TRBJ2-6; abundance: -; d_gene: -; CDR3aa: CASSQDPGVTGANVLTF; CDR3nt: TGTGCCAGCAGCCAAGACCCAGGGGTGACTGGGGCCAACGTCCTGACTTTC
v_gene: TRBV6-5; j_gene: TRBJ2-7; abundance: -; d_gene: TRBD2; CDR3aa: CASSYSSGNYEQYF; CDR3nt: TGTGCCAGCAGTTACTCGAGCGGGAACTACGAGCAGTACTTC
v_gene: TRBV4-3; j_gene: TRBJ2-1; abundance: -; d_gene: TRBD2; CDR3aa: CASSQDSGGLAHNEQFF; CDR3nt: TGCGCCAGCAGCCAAGATAGTGGGGGACTAGCTCACAATGAGCAGTTCTTC
v_gene: TRBV5-1; j_gene: TRBJ2-1; abundance: -; d_gene: -; CDR3aa: CASSLQGSAYNEQFF; CDR3nt: TGCGCCAGCAGCTTACAGGGAAGCGCCTACAATGAGCAGTTCTTC
v_gene: TRBV9; j_gene: TRBJ2-5; abundance: -; d_gene: -; CDR3aa: CASSLRLTDQETQYF; CDR3nt: TGTGCCAGCAGCCTGAGACTAACGGATCAAGAGACCCAGTACTTC
v_gene: TRBV5-1; j_gene: TRBJ2-3; abundance: -; d_gene: TRBD2; CDR3aa: CASSKGTSPTDTQYF; CDR3nt: TGCGCCAGCAGCAAAGGGACTAGCCCCACAGATACGCAGTATTTT
v_gene: TRBV4-2; j_gene: TRBJ2-6; abundance: -; d_gene: -; CDR3aa: CASSLTNRVGANVLTF; CDR3nt: TGTGCCAGCAGCCTCACAAACAGGGTTGGGGCCAACGTCCTGACTTTC
v_gene: TRBV10-3; j_gene: TRBJ2-5; abundance: -; d_gene: -; CDR3aa: CAISEELETQYF; CDR3nt: TGTGCCATCAGTGAAGAGCTAGAGACCCAGTACTTC
v_gene: TRBV7-2; j_gene: TRBJ1-4; abundance: -; d_gene: -; CDR3aa: CASSPSRVKLFF; CDR3nt: TGTGCCAGCAGCCCGAGCAGGGTTAAACTGTTTTTT
v_gene: TRBV2; j_gene: TRBJ2-1; abundance: -; d_gene: -; CDR3aa: CATGLPPYNEQFF; CDR3nt: TGTGCCACCGGACTACCCCCATACAATGAGCAGTTCTTC
v_gene: TRBV11-2; j_gene: TRBJ2-5; abundance: -; d_gene: -; CDR3aa: CASSLDRETQYF; CDR3nt: TGTGCCAGCAGCTTAGACCGGGAGACCCAGTACTTC
v_gene: TRBV19; j_gene: TRBJ2-3; abundance: -; d_gene: TRBD2; CDR3aa: CASSILAGATDTQYF; CDR3nt: TGTGCCAGTAGTATTCTAGCGGGGGCGACAGATACGCAGTATTTT
v_gene: TRBV5-4; j_gene: TRBJ1-1; abundance: once; d_gene: -; CDR3aa: CASSLSGEAFF; CDR3nt: TGTGCCAGCAGCTTATCGGGAGAAGCTTTCTTT
v_gene: TRBV11-2; j_gene: TRBJ2-3; abundance: once; d_gene: TRBD2; CDR3aa: CASSLTSGRADTQYF; CDR3nt: TGTGCCAGCAGTCTAACTAGCGGGAGGGCAGATACGCAGTATTTT
v_gene: TRBV28; j_gene: TRBJ1-6; abundance: few; d_gene: TRBD1; CDR3aa: CASSARGQDRIWPLHF; CDR3nt: TGTGCCAGCAGTGCCCGGGGACAGGATCGCATTTGGCCCCTCCACTTT
v_gene: TRBV5-5; j_gene: TRBJ2-3; abundance: -; d_gene: TRBD1; CDR3aa: CASSRDRDTQYF; CDR3nt: TGTGCCAGCAGCCGGGACAGAGATACGCAGTATTTT
v_gene: TRBV7-8; j_gene: TRBJ2-7; abundance: -; d_gene: -; CDR3aa: CASSLGILGSTYEQYF; CDR3nt: TGTGCCAGCAGCTTAGGAATACTTGGTTCGACCTACGAGCAGTACTTC
v_gene: TRBV3-1/TRBV3-2; j_gene: TRBJ2-7; abundance: -; d_gene: TRBD2; CDR3aa: CASSQFLLAGNSYEQYF; CDR3nt: TGTGCCAGCAGCCAATTCTTACTAGCGGGGAACTCCTACGAGCAGTACTTC
v_gene: TRBV30; j_gene: TRBJ2-3; abundance: -; d_gene: TRBD1; CDR3aa: CAWGTGFTDTQYF; CDR3nt: TGTGCCTGGGGGACAGGGTTCACAGATACGCAGTATTTT
v_gene: TRBV5-6; j_gene: TRBJ1-1; abundance: -; d_gene: TRBD1; CDR3aa: CASSFRGAVTEAFF; CDR3nt: TGTGCCAGCAGCTTCAGGGGGGCTGTCACTGAAGCTTTCTTT
v_gene: TRBV27; j_gene: TRBJ1-2; abundance: -; d_gene: -; CDR3aa: CASSADDRPHYGYTF; CDR3nt: TGTGCCAGCAGTGCAGATGACAGGCCGCACTATGGCTACACCTTC
v_gene: TRBV7-3; j_gene: TRBJ2-1; abundance: once; d_gene: -; CDR3aa: CASSLGTGWDYNEQFF; CDR3nt: TGTGCCAGCAGCTTAGGTACAGGGTGGGACTACAATGAGCAGTTCTTC
v_gene: TRBV7-9; j_gene: TRBJ1-1; abundance: -; d_gene: -; CDR3aa: CASRFSQGNTEAFF; CDR3nt: TGTGCCAGCAGGTTTAGCCAGGGGAACACTGAAGCTTTCTTT
v_gene: TRBV19; j_gene: TRBJ1-3; abundance: -; d_gene: -; CDR3aa: CASSMKENTIYF; CDR3nt: TGTGCCAGTAGTATGAAGGAGAACACCATATATTTT
v_gene: TRBV2; j_gene: TRBJ2-1; abundance: -; d_gene: TRBD2; CDR3aa: CASSRGDEQFF; CDR3nt: TGTGCCAGCAGCCGGGGGGATGAGCAGTTCTTC
v_gene: TRBV6-2/TRBV6-3; j_gene: TRBJ1-2; abundance: -; d_gene: TRBD1; CDR3aa: CASSETGVRGYTF; CDR3nt: TGTGCCAGCAGTGAGACAGGGGTCAGGGGCTACACCTTC
v_gene: TRBV7-2; j_gene: TRBJ2-7; abundance: once; d_gene: -; CDR3aa: CASSLSGGGSSYEQYF; CDR3nt: TGTGCCAGCAGCTTATCAGGGGGCGGGAGCTCCTACGAGCAGTACTTC
v_gene: TRBV7-3; j_gene: TRBJ2-1; abundance: once; d_gene: TRBD1; CDR3aa: CASSKLTPLPRQGTEQFF; CDR3nt: TGTGCCAGCAGCAAACTTACCCCCCTCCCTCGACAGGGGACTGAGCAGTTCTTC
v_gene: TRBV6-5; j_gene: TRBJ2-1; abundance: -; d_gene: -; CDR3aa: CASSYRDQLLYNEQFF; CDR3nt: TGTGCCAGCAGCTACCGAGACCAACTACTCTACAATGAGCAGTTCTTC
v_gene: TRBV5-5; j_gene: TRBJ2-5; abundance: -; d_gene: TRBD2; CDR3aa: CASSLEGGGAPGETQYF; CDR3nt: TGTGCCAGCAGCTTGGAAGGCGGGGGGGCCCCGGGAGAGACCCAGTACTTC
v_gene: TRBV7-9; j_gene: TRBJ2-7; abundance: -; d_gene: -; CDR3aa: CASQLAGNSYEQYF; CDR3nt: TGTGCCAGCCAACTCGCGGGAAACTCCTACGAGCAGTACTTC
v_gene: TRBV5-1; j_gene: TRBJ2-3; abundance: -; d_gene: TRBD1; CDR3aa: CASSPGQGTDTQYF; CDR3nt: TGCGCCAGCAGCCCGGGACAGGGAACAGATACGCAGTATTTT
v_gene: TRBV6-5; j_gene: TRBJ2-1; abundance: -; d_gene: -; CDR3aa: CASTVVLYNEQFF; CDR3nt: TGTGCCAGCACGGTGGTTCTCTACAATGAGCAGTTCTTC